This entry is about one T cell receptor beta chain. The germline gives CDR1 PRHDT, CDR2 FYEKMQ (reference sequence). This CDR3 region has 13 residues. V was shortened by 5 bases and J by 2 bases, with 9 bases between the two germline ends. The data derive from a study of blood T cell repertoires in COVID-19. Participants were aged about 18 to 100 years from some 24 US areas. Cohort allocation depended upon clinical history that participants reported. Recovered status in Cohort 3 required two negative PCRs, clearance, or symptom resolution. TCRdb keeps only in-frame clones here, not all; method: immunoSEQ multiplex PCR. The table has hundreds of thousands of clones, under 90% seen once.

This sequence was found in a man between 18 and 29 years old who had recovered from COVID-19. Sequences were obtained from PBMCs or T cells enriched from blood (not recorded which). This chain links TRBV13 with TRBJ1-2; D unresolved. CDR3 loop: CASSEGRNYGYTF. For the CDR3, the DNA is TGTGCCAGCAGCGAAGGGAGGAACTATGGCTACACCTTC.